Sequencing of this T cell receptor beta chain was carried out in a study of shared clonotypes between healthy human individuals. Study results and caveats: Represented genetic and exposure-history diversity was restricted by having few donors.

Donors, without exception, were Caucasian adults residing in Nashville, Tennessee. Memory CD4+ cells were the fraction left after CD45RA+ naive selection. The authors split each subset's genomic DNA evenly across several immunoSEQ plates. Measured with immunoSEQ multiplex PCR; TCRdb has only the in-frame clones, and not every one. Among 1,500,000 or so clones listed, roughly 96% were seen once. The CDR3 consists of 13 residues. CDR1 is SEHNR and CDR2 is FQNEAQ in the germline V gene (reference sequence). V lost 4 bases to trimming and J lost 0 bases, with 6 bases between them. Remarks on this clone: Antigen unknown.

Sequencing used naive CD4+ T cells sorted from blood. Subset denoted: CD45RA+ positively selected. The receptor comes from a man aged 25 to 40 in good health. The V call is TRBV7-9, the J call TRBJ1-1, with D unclear. As DNA, the CDR3 is TGTGCCAGCAGCTCCAGCCTGAACACTGAAGCTTTCTTT. Amino acids: CASSSSLNTEAFF.